This TCR beta chain was sequenced for a study of CXCR3 chemokines and chemotherapy response in bladder cancer (dated 2022 in TCRdb). Study-level background: The study tested whether activity of the CXCR3 chemokine system within human bladder cancer tumors predicted response to chemotherapy.

The library was generated by PCR. The instrument given in TCRdb is Illumina HiSeq 2500. TCRdb reran the public reads through fastp at Q25 and MiXCR, keeping productive beta chains. One record per CDR3 amino acid sequence lists the most common genes and DNA. Present in this sample are about 8,100 distinct CDR3 sequences, around 12% of which were seen just once. The top ten hold about 16% of the sample. As concerns this clonotype: This receptor's antigen is unknown. No base quality values were provided; no much bigger clone lies one nucleotide off.

This sample was gathered from a patient whose treatment included neoadjuvant chemotherapy. The source is a human donor with bladder cancer that responded to neoadjuvant chemotherapy.

The CDR3 corresponds to CSVTLGGTEAFF. The nucleotides read TGCAGCGTTACCCTCGGCGGCACTGAAGCTTTCTTT. The sequence links TRBV29-1 to TRBJ1-1; there is no confident call for the D gene. From the germline V gene, CDR1 is SQVTM and CDR2 is ANQGSEA. V is cut by 5 bases and J by 4 bases, and the space between the germline ends is 11 bases. There are 12 amino acids in the CDR3, from cysteine to phenylalanine inclusive. Only CDR3 DNA is held: 36 bases, read in frame from base 1.